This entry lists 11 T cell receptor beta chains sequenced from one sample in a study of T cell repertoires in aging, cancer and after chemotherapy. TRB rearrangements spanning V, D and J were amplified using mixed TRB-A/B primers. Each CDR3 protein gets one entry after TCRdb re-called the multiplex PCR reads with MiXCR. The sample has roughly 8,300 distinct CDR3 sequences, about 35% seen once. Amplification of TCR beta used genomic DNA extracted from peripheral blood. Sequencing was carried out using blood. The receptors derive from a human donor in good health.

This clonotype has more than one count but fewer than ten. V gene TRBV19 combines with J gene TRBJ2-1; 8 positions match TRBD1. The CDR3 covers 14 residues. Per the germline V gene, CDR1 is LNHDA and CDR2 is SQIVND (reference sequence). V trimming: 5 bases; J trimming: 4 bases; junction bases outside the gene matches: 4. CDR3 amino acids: CASSEDREYNEQFF. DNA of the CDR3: TGTGCCAGTAGTGAGGACAGGGAGTACAATGAGCAGTTCTTC.

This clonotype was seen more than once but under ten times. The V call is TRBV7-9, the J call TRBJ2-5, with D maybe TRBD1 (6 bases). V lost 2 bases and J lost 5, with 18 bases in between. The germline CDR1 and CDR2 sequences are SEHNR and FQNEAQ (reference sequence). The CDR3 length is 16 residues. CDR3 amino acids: CASSLPGAGRGETQYF. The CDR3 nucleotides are TGTGCCAGCAGCTTACCCGGTGCGGGCAGGGGTGAGACCCAGTACTTC. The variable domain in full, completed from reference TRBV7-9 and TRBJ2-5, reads DTGVSQNPRHKITKRGQNVTFRCDPISEHNRLYWYRQTLGQGPEFLTYFQNEAQLEKSRLLSDRFSAERPKGSFSTLEIQRTEQGDSAMYLCASSLPGAGRGETQYFGPGTRLLVL.

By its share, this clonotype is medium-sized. The CDR3 coding sequence is TGTGCCAGCAGTAGGGCCGGGACAGCCCTCGAGGGCTACACCTTC. Translation gives CASSRAGTALEGYTF. The V gene is TRBV6-5, the J gene TRBJ1-2, with 7 nucleotides matching TRBD1. CDR3 length: 15 residues. Germline V gene sequence: CDR1 MNHEY, CDR2 SVGAGI. The J segment lost 8 bases and the V segment lost 5 bases, leaving 14 bases of the junction unmatched.

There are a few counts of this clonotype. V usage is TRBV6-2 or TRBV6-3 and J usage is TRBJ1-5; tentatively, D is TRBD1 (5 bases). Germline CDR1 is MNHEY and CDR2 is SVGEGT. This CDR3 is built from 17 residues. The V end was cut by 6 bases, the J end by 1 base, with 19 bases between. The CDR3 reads CASRPPLGQRSNQPQHF. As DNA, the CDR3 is TGTGCCAGCAGACCCCCCTTGGGGCAGCGGAGCAATCAGCCCCAGCATTTT.

In DNA, the CDR3 is TGCAGCGTTGATGGGACTAGCGGGAACCCCACAGATACGCAGTATTTT. Protein: CSVDGTSGNPTDTQYF. The chain recombines TRBV29-1 with TRBJ2-3; 13 bases match TRBD2. This CDR3 is 16 amino acids long. Germline V gene lookup returns CDR1 SQVTM and CDR2 ANQGSEA. V shed 3 bases and J 2 bases; nucleotides not matched to a gene: 5.

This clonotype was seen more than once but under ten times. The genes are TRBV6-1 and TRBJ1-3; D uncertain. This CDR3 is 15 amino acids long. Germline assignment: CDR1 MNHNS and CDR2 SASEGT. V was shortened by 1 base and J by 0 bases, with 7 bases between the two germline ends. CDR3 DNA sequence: TGTGCCAGCAGTGAAGGGATGGGCTCTGGAAACACCATATATTTT. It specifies CASSEGMGSGNTIYF.

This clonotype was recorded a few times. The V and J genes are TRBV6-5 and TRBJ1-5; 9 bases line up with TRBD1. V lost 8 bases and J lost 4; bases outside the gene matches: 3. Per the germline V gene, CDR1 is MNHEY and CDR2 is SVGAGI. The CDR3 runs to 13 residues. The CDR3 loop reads CASGDRENQPQHF. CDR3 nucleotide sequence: TGTGCCAGCGGGGACAGGGAAAATCAGCCCCAGCATTTT.

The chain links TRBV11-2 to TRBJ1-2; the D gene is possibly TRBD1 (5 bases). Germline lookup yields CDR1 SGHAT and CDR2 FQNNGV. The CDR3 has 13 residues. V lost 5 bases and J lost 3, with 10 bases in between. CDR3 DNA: TGTGCCAGCAGCACCCAGGGTTACTATGGCTACACCTTC. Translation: CASSTQGYYGYTF. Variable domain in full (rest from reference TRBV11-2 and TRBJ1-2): EAGVAQSPRYKIIEKRQSVAFWCNPISGHATLYWYQQILGQGPKLLIQFQNNGVVDDSQLPKDRFSAERLKGVDSTLKIQPAKLEDSAVYLCASSTQGYYGYTFGSGTRLTVV.

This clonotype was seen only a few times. The CDR3 sequence: CASSLEGGGEAFF. CDR3 DNA: TGTGCCAGCAGCTTAGAAGGGGGCGGTGAAGCTTTCTTT. The rearrangement uses TRBV7-9 and TRBJ1-1; 7 bases fit TRBD1. V was clipped by 1 base and J by 7 bases; unmatched bases: 3. The germline V gene encodes CDR1 SEHNR and CDR2 FQNEAQ (reference sequence). This CDR3 has 13 residues.

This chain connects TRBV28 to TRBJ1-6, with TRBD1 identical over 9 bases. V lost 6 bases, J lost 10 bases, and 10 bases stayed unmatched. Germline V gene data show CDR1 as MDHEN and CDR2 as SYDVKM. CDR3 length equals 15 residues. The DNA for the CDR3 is TGTGCCAGCAGCCCAGGGACAGGGTCAGAATCACCCCTCCACTTT. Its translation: CASSPGTGSESPLHF. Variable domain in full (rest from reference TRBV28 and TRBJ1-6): DVKVTQSSRYLVKRTGEKVFLECVQDMDHENMFWYRQDPGLGLRLIYFSYDVKMKEKGDIPEGYSVSREKKERFSLILESASTNQTSMYLCASSPGTGSESPLHFGNGTRLTVT.

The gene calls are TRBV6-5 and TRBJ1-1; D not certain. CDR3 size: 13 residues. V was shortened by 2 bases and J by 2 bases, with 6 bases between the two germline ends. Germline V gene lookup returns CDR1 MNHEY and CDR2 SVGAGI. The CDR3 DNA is TGTGCCAGCAGTTACCCAGGTAACACTGAAGCTTTCTTT. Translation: CASSYPGNTEAFF.